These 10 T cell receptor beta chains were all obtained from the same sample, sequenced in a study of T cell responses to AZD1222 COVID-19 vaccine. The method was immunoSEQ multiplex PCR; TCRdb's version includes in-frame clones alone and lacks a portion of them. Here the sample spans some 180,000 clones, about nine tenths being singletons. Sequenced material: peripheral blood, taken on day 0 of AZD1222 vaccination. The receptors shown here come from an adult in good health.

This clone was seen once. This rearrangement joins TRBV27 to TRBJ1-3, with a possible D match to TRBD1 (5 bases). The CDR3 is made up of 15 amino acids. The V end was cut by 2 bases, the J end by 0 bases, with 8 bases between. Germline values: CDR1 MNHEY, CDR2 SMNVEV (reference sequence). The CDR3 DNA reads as TGTGCCAGCAGTTTAGGGGCCTCCTCTGGAAACACCATATATTTT. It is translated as CASSLGASSGNTIYF.

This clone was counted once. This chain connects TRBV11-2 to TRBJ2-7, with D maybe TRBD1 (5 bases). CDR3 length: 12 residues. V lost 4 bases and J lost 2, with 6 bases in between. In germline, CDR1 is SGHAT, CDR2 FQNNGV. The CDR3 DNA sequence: TGTGCCAGCAGCTCAGGGCCCTACGAGCAGTACTTC. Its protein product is CASSSGPYEQYF.

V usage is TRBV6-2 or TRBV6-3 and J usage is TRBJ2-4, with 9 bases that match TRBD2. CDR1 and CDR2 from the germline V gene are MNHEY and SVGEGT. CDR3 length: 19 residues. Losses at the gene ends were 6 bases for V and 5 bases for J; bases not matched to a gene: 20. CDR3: CASSLSGGVSGRPQNIQYF. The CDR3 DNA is TGTGCCAGCAGCTTATCCGGGGGCGTGAGCGGGAGGCCCCAAAACATTCAGTACTTC.

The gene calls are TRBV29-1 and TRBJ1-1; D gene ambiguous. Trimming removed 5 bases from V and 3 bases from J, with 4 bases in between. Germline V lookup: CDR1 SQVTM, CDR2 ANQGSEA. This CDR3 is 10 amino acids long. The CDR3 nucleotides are TGCAGCGTTCGTTACACTGAAGCTTTCTTT. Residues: CSVRYTEAFF.

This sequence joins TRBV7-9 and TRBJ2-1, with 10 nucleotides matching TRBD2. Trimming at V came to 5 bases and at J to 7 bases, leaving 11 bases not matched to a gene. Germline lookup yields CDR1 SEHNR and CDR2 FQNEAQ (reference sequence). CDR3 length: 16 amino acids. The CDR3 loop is CASSPIGTSDGNEQFF. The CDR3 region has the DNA TGTGCCAGCAGCCCGATCGGGACTAGCGACGGGAATGAGCAGTTCTTC.

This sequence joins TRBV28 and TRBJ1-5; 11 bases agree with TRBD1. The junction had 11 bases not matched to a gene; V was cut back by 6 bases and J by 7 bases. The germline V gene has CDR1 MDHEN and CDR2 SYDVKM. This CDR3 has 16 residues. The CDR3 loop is CASSRTGGAGSQPQHF. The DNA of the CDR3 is TGTGCCAGCAGCCGGACAGGGGGCGCGGGCAGCCAGCCCCAGCATTTT.

The CDR3 protein is CASRRGTGDLSSYNSPLHF. The CDR3 DNA is TGTGCCAGCAGGCGTGGGACAGGGGACTTGAGCTCCTATAATTCACCCCTCCACTTT. The V and J genes are TRBV28 and TRBJ1-6, with 10 bases that match TRBD1. The CDR3 is made up of 19 amino acids. Germline lookup yields CDR1 MDHEN and CDR2 SYDVKM. The V and J ends lost 6 bases and 0 bases, in that order; junction bases with no gene match: 11. The entire variable domain, with the rest obtained from reference TRBV28 and TRBJ1-6, is as follows: DVKVTQSSRYLVKRTGEKVFLECVQDMDHENMFWYRQDPGLGLRLIYFSYDVKMKEKGDIPEGYSVSREKKERFSLILESASTNQTSMYLCASRRGTGDLSSYNSPLHFGNGTRLTVT.

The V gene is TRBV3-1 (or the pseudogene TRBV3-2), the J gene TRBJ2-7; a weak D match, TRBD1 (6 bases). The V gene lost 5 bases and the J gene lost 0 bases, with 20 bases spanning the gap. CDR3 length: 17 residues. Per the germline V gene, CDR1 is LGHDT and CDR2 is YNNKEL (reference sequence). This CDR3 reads CASSSIPREGDSYEQYF. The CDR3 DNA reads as TGTGCCAGCAGCTCGATACCCCGTGAGGGGGACTCCTACGAGCAGTACTTC.

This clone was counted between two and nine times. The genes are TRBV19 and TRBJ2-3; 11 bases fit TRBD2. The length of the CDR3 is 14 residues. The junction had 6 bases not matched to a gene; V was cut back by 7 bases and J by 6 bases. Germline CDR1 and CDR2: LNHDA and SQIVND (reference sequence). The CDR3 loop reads CASNLAGGTDTQYF. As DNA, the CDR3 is TGTGCCAGTAATTTAGCGGGAGGGACGGATACGCAGTATTTT.

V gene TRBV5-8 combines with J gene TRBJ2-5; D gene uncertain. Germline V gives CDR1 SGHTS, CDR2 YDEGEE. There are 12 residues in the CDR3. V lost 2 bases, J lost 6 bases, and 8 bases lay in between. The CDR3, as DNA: TGTGCCAGCAGCTTAAACCCCCAGACCCAGTACTTC. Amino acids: CASSLNPQTQYF. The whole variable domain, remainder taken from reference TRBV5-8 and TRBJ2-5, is EAGVTQSPTHLIKTRGQQATLRCSPISGHTSVYWYQQALGLGLQFLLWYDEGEERNRGNFPPRFSGRQFPNYSSELNVNALELEDSALYLCASSLNPQTQYFGPGTRLLVL.